The present entry profiles one T cell receptor beta chain with its context. The source of the sample is a study of blood T cell repertoires in COVID-19. Study-wide background: Samples representing acute and convalescent COVID-19 were sourced from the United States, Italy and Spain. The cDNA or gDNA used as material had been derived from T cells, B-cell-depleted T cells, or PBMCs.

Germline assignment: CDR1 DFQATT and CDR2 SNEGSKA (reference sequence). The length of the CDR3 is 15 residues. J gave up 5 bases and V 3 bases, and 9 bases lay outside the gene matches. In the source study's methods: Nucleated cell counts were estimated from reference gene primer amplification. Generated by immunoSEQ multiplex PCR, the TCRdb table keeps only in-frame clones and is missing some. V and J calls and clone size are as listed in that table; D and trimming were resolved from the DNA. In the table there are 40,000 to 60,000 clones, 70% to 85% of which are singletons. The material sequenced was peripheral blood. The gene calls are TRBV20-1 and TRBJ2-1; 8 bases align to TRBD2. The origin of this receptor is a man in his 70s with acute or convalescent COVID-19. CDR3 nucleotides: TGCAGTGCTAGTGATCGGGGGGGCGTCAACAATGAGCAGTTCTTC. Translated, it gives CSASDRGGVNNEQFF.